The 29 T cell receptor beta chains given below trace back to one sample, sequenced in a study of long-term antiretroviral therapy in people with HIV. The assay, immunoSEQ v3.0, was run at survey level. The assay was immunoSEQ multiplex PCR, and TCRdb's table has in-frame clones only and misses some. The table lists some 30,000 clones, 87% of them singletons, with roughly 13% in the top ten. Sample: unsorted PBMCs, taken 1.1 years after starting antiretroviral therapy. Receptors originate from a man between 18 and 29 years old with HIV.

This clone has only a few counts. CDR3 residues: CASSLQDLSYGYTF. CDR3 in DNA: TGTGCCAGCAGTCTTCAGGACCTAAGCTATGGCTACACCTTC. The V and J genes are TRBV28 and TRBJ1-2; D gene unclear. The CDR3 has 14 residues. Germline CDR1 reads MDHEN; CDR2 reads SYDVKM. Trimming left V 5 bases short and J 4 bases short, with 14 bases between.

The rearrangement joins TRBV10-1 to TRBJ2-6, with 10 bases aligning to TRBD1. Germline V lookup: CDR1 WNHNN, CDR2 SYGVQD (reference sequence). The CDR3 extends over 16 amino acids. With 3 bases clipped from V and 4 bases from J, the junction kept 3 bases outside the gene matches. CDR3: CASSEGTGAGANVLTF. The CDR3 nucleotides read TGCGCCAGCAGTGAAGGGACAGGGGCCGGGGCCAACGTCCTGACTTTC.

V usage is TRBV2 and J usage is TRBJ2-3; no firm D call. CDR1 and CDR2 (germline): SNHLY, FYNNEI. V was cut by 6 bases and J by 6 bases, with 13 bases left in between. This CDR3 region has 13 residues. The CDR3: CASSPRIRDTQYF. CDR3 DNA sequence: TGTGCCAGCAGCCCCCGGATAAGGGATACGCAGTATTTT.

The chain recombines TRBV2 with TRBJ1-1; TRBD1 might be the D (6 bases). The V gene's germline CDR1 is SNHLY and CDR2 FYNNEI. The V end lost 7 bases, the J end lost 1 base, and 13 bases lay between the germline ends. This CDR3 spans 14 amino acids. The CDR3 here is CASTFDRKNTEAFF. The CDR3 bases are TGTGCCAGCACCTTTGACAGGAAGAACACTGAAGCTTTCTTT.

The chain is built from TRBV7-3 and TRBJ2-1; TRBD1 or TRBD2 may be the D gene (6 bases each). Germline CDR1 and CDR2: SGHTA and FQGTGA. The CDR3 has 21 amino acids. The V end was cut by 1 base, the J end by 1 base, with 26 bases between. The CDR3 bases are TGTGCCAGCAGCTTAATTGGAGGGGGAGACTCCCTTGGTAGTTCCTACAATGAGCAGTTCTTC. It translates to CASSLIGGGDSLGSSYNEQFF.

This chain links TRBV4-1 with TRBJ1-1, with D hard to call. Germline-derived CDR1 and CDR2 are MGHRA and YSYEKL. This CDR3 comprises 13 residues. V lost 0 bases and J 8 bases, leaving 10 bases between the germline ends. The CDR3: CASSQERVLEAFF. Written as DNA, the CDR3 is TGCGCCAGCAGCCAAGAACGGGTGTTAGAAGCTTTCTTT.

The J gene is TRBJ1-2, the V gene TRBV7-9; 9 bases match TRBD1. The CDR3 covers 19 residues. CDR1 is SEHNR and CDR2 is FQNEAQ in the germline V gene (reference sequence). The V gene end was trimmed by 1 base and the J gene end by 4 bases; junction bases not matched to a gene: 16. The CDR3 spells CASSLDRMGYRGRSYGYTF. The CDR3 coding sequence is TGTGCCAGCAGCTTAGACCGGATGGGTTACAGGGGGCGAAGCTATGGCTACACCTTC.

This clone was observed once. The chain employs TRBV29-1 and TRBJ2-2; TRBD1 matches 11 bases. The CDR3 loop spans 15 amino acids. V dropped 4 bases and J dropped 1; count of bases not matched to a gene: 2. CDR1 and CDR2 (germline): SQVTM, ANQGSEA. The CDR3 DNA sequence: TGCAGCGTTGGGACAGGGGGCTGGAACACCGGGGAGCTGTTTTTT. It specifies CSVGTGGWNTGELFF.

The chain has TRBV7-8 and TRBJ1-5, with 9 bases lining up with TRBD1. The CDR3 length is 13 residues. V shed 8 bases, J shed 7 bases, and the junction held 6 bases outside the gene matches. Per the germline V gene, CDR1 is SGHVS and CDR2 is FQNEAQ. The CDR3 reads CASRQGGLQPQHF. CDR3 coding DNA: TGTGCCAGCCGACAGGGGGGTTTGCAGCCCCAGCATTTT.

The V and J genes are TRBV14 and TRBJ2-1, with TRBD2 matching 8 bases. With 4 bases clipped from V and 6 bases from J, the junction kept 5 bases outside the gene matches. Germline V gene data show CDR1 as SGHDN and CDR2 as FVKESK. This CDR3 comprises 14 residues. The CDR3 spells CASSPPGGLNEQFF. CDR3 bases: TGTGCCAGCAGCCCCCCGGGGGGGCTCAATGAGCAGTTCTTC.

The chain uses TRBV19 and TRBJ1-5; D is possibly TRBD1 (6 bases). The V gene lost 5 bases and the J gene lost 5 bases, with 13 bases spanning the gap. Germline V CDR1 and CDR2: LNHDA, SQIVND (reference sequence). This CDR3 is 14 amino acids long. The CDR3 region is CASSVQGRDQPQHF. CDR3 bases: TGTGCCAGTAGTGTTCAGGGGAGGGATCAGCCCCAGCATTTT.

The V and J genes are TRBV9 and TRBJ1-3, with 8 bases matching TRBD1. V was pared by 3 bases and J by 4 bases, with 6 bases of the junction left unmatched. This CDR3 contains 15 residues. The V gene's germline CDR1 is SGDLS and CDR2 YYNGEE. The CDR3 DNA reads TGTGCCAGCAGCGGGGAGACAGGGGAAGGAAACACCATATATTTT. Its translation is CASSGETGEGNTIYF.

The chain joins TRBV29-1 to TRBJ1-2, with 7 nucleotides matching TRBD1. Germline CDR1 reads SQVTM; CDR2 reads ANQGSEA. V shed 7 bases and J 0 bases; nucleotides not matched to a gene: 5. The CDR3 totals 13 residues. This CDR3 reads CSADQGANYGYTF. CDR3 sequence (DNA): TGCAGCGCTGACCAGGGGGCTAACTATGGCTACACCTTC.

The genes are TRBV5-1 and TRBJ2-3; D call uncertain. The CDR3 sequence is 14 residues long. CDR1 and CDR2 (germline): SGHRS, YFSETQ. V was cut by 7 bases and J by 0 bases, with 12 bases left in between. The CDR3 sequence: CASSPTSSTDTQYF. In nucleotides, the CDR3 is TGCGCCAGCTCCCCGACTTCCAGCACAGATACGCAGTATTTT.

The chain couples TRBV6-5 to TRBJ1-2; perhaps TRBD1 as D (6 bases). The germline V gene encodes CDR1 MNHEY and CDR2 SVGAGI. The CDR3 consists of 14 residues. Trimming pared 7 bases from V and 4 bases from J, leaving 16 bases between. This chain's CDR3 is CASTRAGVLYGYTF. In nucleotides, the CDR3 is TGTGCCAGCACCCGAGCAGGGGTCCTCTATGGCTACACCTTC.

V usage is TRBV5-1 and J usage is TRBJ2-5, with TRBD1 matching 9 bases. The CDR3 has 16 amino acids. CDR1 and CDR2 from the germline V gene are SGHRS and YFSETQ. Trimming removed 3 bases from V and 5 bases from J; junction bases left unmatched: 11. CDR3 loop: CASSSGGQGRWETQYF. In nucleotides, the CDR3 is TGCGCCAGCAGCTCGGGGGGACAGGGACGATGGGAGACCCAGTACTTC.

The chain couples TRBV11-2 to TRBJ2-7; maybe TRBD2 (6 bases). The CDR3 is 15 amino acids. Trimming pared 3 bases from V and 5 bases from J, leaving 17 bases between. Germline V gene data show CDR1 as SGHAT and CDR2 as FQNNGV. CDR3 in DNA: TGTGCCAGCAGCTTGGAGGGCACCCCCCAGGACGAGCAGTACTTC. Encoded protein: CASSLEGTPQDEQYF.

The J gene is TRBJ2-7, the V gene TRBV7-9; 7 nucleotides align to TRBD1. The ends lost 5 bases at V and 7 bases at J; junction bases unmatched: 8. From germline, CDR1 is SEHNR and CDR2 FQNEAQ (reference sequence). The CDR3 runs 13 residues. The CDR3 DNA reads as TGTGCCAGCAGCCCCGGTGGCAGGGGGGAGCAGTACTTC. The encoded protein is CASSPGGRGEQYF.

This clone was observed a few times. The J gene is TRBJ2-7, the V gene TRBV11-1; 8 bases are a match to TRBD1. Germline V CDR1 and CDR2: SGHAT, FQDESV (reference sequence). J was trimmed by 6 bases and V by 1 base; bases with no gene match: 11. This CDR3 has 16 amino acids. The CDR3 DNA follows: TGTGCCAGCAGCTTAGGCAGGGGCAGGGGGCACGGCGAGCAGTACTTC. It specifies CASSLGRGRGHGEQYF.

This rearrangement joins TRBV13 to TRBJ2-3; D could derive from TRBD1 or TRBD2 (5 bases each). Trimming pared 6 bases from V and 2 bases from J, leaving 12 bases between. Germline V gene lookup returns CDR1 PRHDT and CDR2 FYEKMQ (reference sequence). The CDR3 length is 14 residues. DNA for the CDR3: TGTGCCAGCAGTCGGGGACGAAACACAGATACGCAGTATTTT. This codes for CASSRGRNTDTQYF.

The V gene is TRBV28, the J gene TRBJ2-6, with a weak D call TRBD1 (6 bases). Between the trimmed V and J ends, which lost 5 bases and 1 base, there was a span of 9 bases. Per the germline V gene, CDR1 is MDHEN and CDR2 is SYDVKM. This CDR3 region has 15 residues. CDR3 protein: CASSITGSGANVLTF. The CDR3 DNA follows: TGTGCCAGCAGTATAACAGGGTCTGGGGCCAACGTCCTGACTTTC.

The V gene is TRBV7-2, the J gene TRBJ2-7; D is ambiguous. Trimming shortened V by 1 base and J by 1 base, and 8 bases separated the two germline ends. The CDR3 loop spans 14 amino acids. Germline V lookup: CDR1 SGHTA, CDR2 FQGNSA. The CDR3 spells CASSLGHQSYEQYF. CDR3 in DNA: TGTGCCAGCAGCTTAGGGCACCAATCCTACGAGCAGTACTTC.

The chain carries TRBV2 and TRBJ2-1; D is uncertain. CDR1 SNHLY and CDR2 FYNNEI come from the germline V gene. V was clipped by 1 base and J by 9 bases, with 13 bases between them. This CDR3 region has 14 residues. As DNA, the CDR3 is TGTGCCAGCAGTGAAGGGCTGGGGTTACCTGAGCAGTTCTTC. This gives the protein CASSEGLGLPEQFF.

The chain joins TRBV28 to TRBJ1-2; 7 bases align to TRBD1. CDR1 is MDHEN, CDR2 SYDVKM, per germline. The CDR3 is 14 residues long. The V and J ends lost 4 bases and 6 bases, in that order; junction bases with no gene match: 8. The CDR3 DNA reads TGTGCCAGCAGTTGGACAGGAGGAACGGATGGCTACACCTTC. It is translated as CASSWTGGTDGYTF.

The V call is TRBV7-3, the J call TRBJ1-2; D call uncertain. The CDR3 runs 13 residues. CDR1 is SGHTA and CDR2 is FQGTGA in the germline V gene. V shed 2 bases and J shed 6 bases, with 10 bases lying between them. CDR3: CASSLSGTDGYTF. CDR3 sequence (DNA): TGTGCCAGCAGCTTATCTGGAACAGATGGCTACACCTTC.

The chain couples TRBV10-3 to TRBJ1-1; D ambiguous. The CDR3 contains 13 residues. Germline V CDR1 and CDR2: ENHRY, SYGVKD. The V and J ends lost 6 bases and 0 bases respectively, with 8 bases between them. The CDR3: CAIRGSVNTEAFF. CDR3 nucleotide sequence: TGTGCCATCAGGGGGAGCGTGAACACTGAAGCTTTCTTT.

This sequence joins TRBV10-1 and TRBJ2-7, with TRBD1 identical over 11 bases. The germline V gene encodes CDR1 WNHNN and CDR2 SYGVQD (reference sequence). The CDR3 spans 14 residues. V gave up 5 bases and J gave up 6 bases; unmatched junction bases: 6. The CDR3 sequence: CASSPGTGGREQYF. In nucleotides, the CDR3 is TGCGCCAGCAGTCCCGGGACAGGGGGGCGCGAGCAGTACTTC.

The J gene is TRBJ2-3, the V gene TRBV11-2; the match to TRBD2 covers 7 bases. Germline lookup yields CDR1 SGHAT and CDR2 FQNNGV. J was trimmed by 3 bases and V by 8 bases; bases with no gene match: 11. This CDR3 spans 15 amino acids. This CDR3 reads CASFHRAGATDTQYF. The CDR3 nucleotides read TGTGCCAGCTTTCATCGGGCGGGAGCAACAGATACGCAGTATTTT.

This sequence joins TRBV9 and TRBJ2-2, with TRBD1 matching over 9 bases. V lost 4 bases, J lost 4 bases, and 8 bases stayed unmatched. Germline V gives CDR1 SGDLS, CDR2 YYNGEE. The CDR3 has 16 amino acids. The CDR3 nucleotides are TGTGCCAGCAGCTTACGCCGGGACAGGGTCACCGGGGAGCTGTTTTTT. This gives the protein CASSLRRDRVTGELFF.